Listed below are T cell receptor beta chains from one sample, sequenced in a study of shared clonotypes between healthy human individuals. Generated by immunoSEQ multiplex PCR, the TCRdb table keeps only in-frame clones and is missing some. The table shows some 2 million clones, with approximately 94% occurring only once. Sequenced input: naive CD8+ T cells sorted from blood. The receptors here all came from a man aged 18-30 years in good health. CDR3s leave out the opening cysteine and the closing phenylalanine or tryptophan. The order of the fields is J gene, V gene, CDR3 protein.

J: TRBJ1-6
V: TRBV27
CDR3: ASTLGPSSPLH

J: TRBJ1-4
V: TRBV27
CDR3: ASRFNGPGGEKLF

J: TRBJ2-2
V: TRBV4-3
CDR3: ASSRTLAGGPGGELF

J: TRBJ1-3
V: TRBV6-5
CDR3: ASSVSGLPGNTIY

J: TRBJ1-6
V: TRBV27
CDR3: ASSFGGGSPLH

J: TRBJ2-7
V: TRBV7-9
CDR3: ASSFETGGRSSYEQY

J: TRBJ2-5
V: TRBV4-2
CDR3: ASSQPTSGQETQY

J: TRBJ2-2
V: TRBV7-9
CDR3: ASSPRSGEAGELF

J: TRBJ2-1
V: TRBV15
CDR3: ATSRTPAGSFDNEQF

J: TRBJ1-1
V: TRBV9
CDR3: ASSVGQGNTEAF

J: TRBJ1-1
V: TRBV30
CDR3: AWSALGGTEAF

J: TRBJ2-5
V: TRBV10-3
CDR3: AIRRLAQETQY

J: TRBJ1-2
V: TRBV4-3
CDR3: ASSQDLGDSGYT

J: TRBJ1-2
V: TRBV7-2
CDR3: ASSLSGSRYGYT

J: TRBJ2-5
V: TRBV7-9
CDR3: ASSHPEEGLQETQY

J: TRBJ2-7
V: TRBV2
CDR3: ASRNRGTNYEQY

J: TRBJ1-4
V: TRBV28
CDR3: ASSLVGATNEKLF

J: TRBJ2-7
V: TRBV10-3
CDR3: ATQISYEQY

J: TRBJ2-3
V: TRBV15
CDR3: ATSRAAVLTDTQY

J: TRBJ2-7
V: TRBV7-9
CDR3: ASSYAMDEQY

J: TRBJ1-6
V: TRBV28
CDR3: ASSFQGTNSPLH

J: TRBJ1-2
V: TRBV28
CDR3: ASSLRTNYGYT

J: TRBJ2-7
V: TRBV27
CDR3: ASSKGQGGYEQY

J: TRBJ2-5
V: TRBV5-6
CDR3: ASSSGETQETQY

J: TRBJ1-2
V: TRBV2
CDR3: ASSPGHGHYGYT

J: TRBJ2-1
V: TRBV4-1
CDR3: ASSQWGAAGTSGYNEQF

J: TRBJ2-5
V: TRBV10-2
CDR3: ASSSEYRDRGETQY

J: TRBJ2-7
V: TRBV9
CDR3: ASSAGLAEIYEQY

J: TRBJ2-7
V: TRBV4-1
CDR3: ASSQVGVGHRDEQY

J: TRBJ2-7
V: TRBV19
CDR3: ASSLTSAGYEQY

J: TRBJ1-1
V: TRBV29-1
CDR3: SVVTGNTEAF

J: TRBJ2-7
V: TRBV9
CDR3: ASSAGLGGGTEQY

J: -
V: TRBV29-1
CDR3: SAAMSWGYEQY

J: TRBJ2-5
V: TRBV7-2
CDR3: ASSLVAGGKQETQY

J: TRBJ2-1
V: TRBV5-4
CDR3: ASSHFGSSYNEQF

J: TRBJ2-7
V: TRBV6-1
CDR3: ASSEDSGTGEYEQY

J: TRBJ1-1
V: TRBV19
CDR3: ASQGENTEAF

J: TRBJ2-2
V: TRBV7-9
CDR3: ASSPASGRDTGELF

J: TRBJ1-6
V: TRBV7-2
CDR3: ASSSDSGTWSSYNSPLH

J: TRBJ1-1
V: TRBV11-2
CDR3: ASSSTSMNTEAF

J: TRBJ2-3
V: TRBV7-6
CDR3: ASSLLGTADTQY

J: TRBJ1-6
V: TRBV13
CDR3: ASSFGPPGRLNSPLH

J: TRBJ2-5
V: TRBV7-9
CDR3: ASSPTNQPGQANQETQY

J: TRBJ2-7
V: TRBV7-2
CDR3: ASSVDRDYEQY